The 16 T cell receptor beta chains below come from one sample, sequenced in a study of T cell repertoires in cytomegalovirus infection. No antigen has been assigned to these receptors. TCRdb re-analysed the reads in MiXCR, keeping a single row per CDR3 protein. The sample has around 310,000 distinct CDR3 sequences; under 35% are singletons. The input for sequencing was cultured PBMCs, taken from culture after CMV antigen stimulation. The origin of the receptors is a human donor in good health (CMV status not recorded). Some clones in this sample may be carry-over from other donors' samples.

This clonotype was counted between two and nine times. The chain employs TRBV7-3 and TRBJ1-6; the D is unclear. V lost 1 base and J lost 8, with 15 bases in between. The length of the CDR3 is 16 residues. CDR1 and CDR2 (germline): SGHTA, FQGTGA. The CDR3 sequence: CASSLKGGMSYSPLHF. For the CDR3, the DNA is TGTGCCAGCAGCTTAAAAGGAGGCATGAGTTATTCACCCCTCCACTTT.

About this clonotype: Just one base apart from a much larger clone, this may be a read error. V and J are TRBV7-8 and TRBJ2-3; no clear D. Germline V lookup: CDR1 SGHVS, CDR2 FQNEAQ. The CDR3 loop spans 16 amino acids. Here the CDR3 reads CASRQRFGNPTDTQSF. Written as DNA, the CDR3 is TGTGCCAGCAGGCAAAGGTTTGGGAACCCCACAGATACGCAGTCTTTT.

The gene calls are TRBV5-4 and TRBJ2-1; TRBD2 aligns across 11 bases. The J segment lost 4 bases and the V segment lost 0 bases, leaving 3 bases of the junction unmatched. Germline values: CDR1 SGHNT, CDR2 YYREEE (reference sequence). This CDR3 has 16 residues. The CDR3 DNA follows: TGTGCCAGCAGCTTGGGGGGACTAGCGGATTACAATGAGCAGTTCTTC. It codes for CASSLGGLADYNEQFF.

In its sample, this clonotype was seen a few times. This chain uses TRBV7-6 with TRBJ2-5, with a weak D call TRBD2 (5 bases). This CDR3 comprises 15 residues. CDR1 and CDR2 (germline): SGHVS, FNYEAQ. Trimming shortened V by 5 bases and J by 3 bases, and 16 bases separated the two germline ends. CDR3 region: CASSNPYGKKETQYF. CDR3 bases: TGTGCCAGCAGCAACCCTTACGGGAAGAAAGAGACCCAGTACTTC.

This clonotype was detected a few times. The chain uses TRBV7-9 and TRBJ2-5, with a tentative D call TRBD2 (5 bases). This CDR3 region has 15 residues. Germline loops: CDR1 SEHNR, CDR2 FQNEAQ (reference sequence). The germline V and J ends were trimmed by 1 base and 6 bases, with 15 bases remaining between them. The CDR3 region is CASSLGTGDRKTQYF. The CDR3 region has the DNA TGTGCCAGCAGCTTAGGGACCGGGGATCGGAAGACCCAGTACTTC.

V is TRBV7-2 and J is TRBJ2-3, with TRBD2 matching 8 bases. In germline, CDR1 is SGHTA, CDR2 FQGNSA. The CDR3 totals 15 residues. V was pared by 3 bases and J by 8 bases, with 10 bases of the junction left unmatched. DNA for the CDR3: TGTGCCAGCAGCTTCCTTAGCGGGGACCCCGGTACGCAGTATTTT. It is translated as CASSFLSGDPGTQYF.

The rearrangement links TRBV7-9 to TRBJ1-2; no definite D call. Germline V CDR1 and CDR2: SEHNR, FQNEAQ (reference sequence). This CDR3 is built from 13 residues. V was pared by 5 bases and J by 4 bases, with 11 bases between. The CDR3: CASSPDAFYGYTF. The CDR3 DNA follows: TGTGCCAGCAGCCCCGACGCATTCTATGGCTACACCTTC.

The chain carries TRBV28 and TRBJ1-3, with a possible D match to TRBD1 (5 bases). The ends were cut back, 6 bases at V and 3 bases at J, with 21 bases in the middle. CDR3 size: 17 residues. Germline-derived CDR1 and CDR2 are MDHEN and SYDVKM. The CDR3 loop is CASRSFRVPEFGNTIYF. In DNA form, the CDR3 reads TGTGCCAGCAGATCCTTCAGGGTCCCAGAATTTGGAAACACCATATATTTT.

On this clonotype: A single base separates this from a much larger clone, so it may be a read error. Since no conserved phenylalanine or tryptophan closes the CDR3, a read error is the likely cause. V usage is TRBV7-2 and J usage is TRBJ2-5; no clear D. CDR3 size: 11 residues. The germline V gene encodes CDR1 SGHTA and CDR2 FQGNSA. The V gene lost 3 bases and the J gene lost 1 base, with 0 bases spanning the gap. This chain's CDR3 is CASSFQETQYY. The CDR3 DNA sequence: TGTGCCAGCAGCTTCCAAGAGACCCAGTACTAC.

The gene calls are TRBV29-1 and TRBJ2-2; weak D call: TRBD2 (5 bases). CDR1 is SQVTM and CDR2 is ANQGSEA in the germline V gene. The CDR3 has 13 residues. The CDR3 DNA reads TGCATCGCTCGGGGAGCGAACACCGGGGAGCTGTTTTTT. Translated, it gives CIARGANTGELFF.

This clonotype was observed a handful of times. The rearrangement uses TRBV12-3 or TRBV12-4 and TRBJ1-5; D is possibly TRBD1 (6 bases). The germline V and J ends were trimmed by 6 bases and 3 bases, with 12 bases remaining between them. This CDR3 comprises 14 residues. CDR3 coding DNA: TGTGCCAGCAGCCACGGACAGTACAATCAGCCCCAGCATTTT. Amino acid sequence: CASSHGQYNQPQHF.

This chain connects TRBV19 to TRBJ1-5; TRBD1 agrees at 7 bases. The CDR3 sequence is 15 residues long. Germline CDR1 reads LNHDA; CDR2 reads SQIVND (reference sequence). The V and J ends lost 6 bases and 2 bases, in that order; junction bases with no gene match: 7. CDR3 in amino acids: CASRVTGFGNQPQHF. The CDR3 DNA reads as TGTGCCAGTAGGGTGACAGGGTTCGGCAATCAGCCCCAGCATTTT.

The chain combines TRBV7-8 with TRBJ2-7; either TRBD1 or TRBD2 may fit D (5 bases each). V lost 1 base and J 5 bases, leaving 12 bases between the germline ends. CDR3 length: 14 residues. Germline loops: CDR1 SGHVS, CDR2 FQNEAQ. CDR3 loop: CASSLVGTTDEQYF. The CDR3 DNA follows: TGTGCCAGCAGCTTAGTCGGGACGACCGACGAGCAGTACTTC.

V and J are TRBV7-2 and TRBJ2-5; D is unresolved. CDR1 is SGHTA and CDR2 is FQGNSA in the germline V gene. This CDR3 has 13 amino acids. Trimming removed 5 bases at V and 5 bases at J, with 12 bases between. CDR3: CASSLPPAETQYF. CDR3 DNA: TGTGCCAGCAGCCTCCCCCCGGCCGAGACCCAGTACTTC.

This clonotype was observed a handful of times. J is TRBJ2-3 and V is TRBV25-1; D remains unclear. Trimming took off 1 base at V and 0 bases at J, with 5 bases between the two ends. Germline CDR1 MGHDK, CDR2 SYGVNS. This CDR3 has 14 amino acids. The CDR3 here is CASSEFRSTDTQYF. CDR3 DNA: TGTGCCAGCAGTGAATTTCGGAGCACAGATACGCAGTATTTT.

This clonotype was detected a few times. The chain recombines TRBV19 with TRBJ1-2; 7 bases are a match to TRBD1. The germline V gene encodes CDR1 LNHDA and CDR2 SQIVND (reference sequence). This CDR3 contains 16 residues. Trimming at V came to 4 bases and at J to 8 bases, leaving 16 bases not matched to a gene. The CDR3 sequence is CASSTAWDSRFGGYTF. The DNA for the CDR3 is TGTGCCAGTAGTACAGCCTGGGACAGCAGGTTCGGGGGCTACACCTTC.